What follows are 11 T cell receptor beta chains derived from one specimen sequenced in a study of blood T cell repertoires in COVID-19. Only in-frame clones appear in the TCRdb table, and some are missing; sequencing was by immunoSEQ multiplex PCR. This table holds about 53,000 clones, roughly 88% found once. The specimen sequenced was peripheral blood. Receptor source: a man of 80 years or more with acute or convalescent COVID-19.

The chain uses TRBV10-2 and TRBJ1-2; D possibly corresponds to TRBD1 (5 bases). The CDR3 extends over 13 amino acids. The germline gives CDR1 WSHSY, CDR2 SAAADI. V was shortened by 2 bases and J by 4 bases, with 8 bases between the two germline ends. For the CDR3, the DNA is TGCGCCAGCAGTGAGGCAGGGTCCTATGGCTACACCTTC. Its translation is CASSEAGSYGYTF.

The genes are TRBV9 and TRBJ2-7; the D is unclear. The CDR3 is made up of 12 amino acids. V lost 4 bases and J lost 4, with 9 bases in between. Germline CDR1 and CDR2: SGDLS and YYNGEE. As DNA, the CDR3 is TGTGCCAGCAGCCGGTTTATGTACGAGCAGTACTTC. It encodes CASSRFMYEQYF.

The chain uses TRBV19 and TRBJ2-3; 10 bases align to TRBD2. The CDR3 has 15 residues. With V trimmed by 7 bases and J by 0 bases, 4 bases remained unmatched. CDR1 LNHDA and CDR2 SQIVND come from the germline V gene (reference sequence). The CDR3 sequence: CASIRTSGSTDTQYF. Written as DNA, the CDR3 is TGTGCCAGTATCCGGACTAGCGGAAGCACAGATACGCAGTATTTT. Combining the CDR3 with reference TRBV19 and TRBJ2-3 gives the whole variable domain DGGITQSPKYLFRKEGQNVTLSCEQNLNHDAMYWYRQDPGQGLRLIYYSQIVNDFQKGDIAEGYSVSREKKESFPLTVTSAQKNPTAFYLCASIRTSGSTDTQYFGPGTRLTVL.

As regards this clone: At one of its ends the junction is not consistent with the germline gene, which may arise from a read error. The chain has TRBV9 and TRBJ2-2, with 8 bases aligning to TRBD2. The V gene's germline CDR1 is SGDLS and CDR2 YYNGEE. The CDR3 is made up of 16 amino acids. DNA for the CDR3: TGTGCCCGCAGCGTAGGGGCGGGGGGACGAACCGGGGAGCTGTTTTTT. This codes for CARSVGAGGRTGELFF.

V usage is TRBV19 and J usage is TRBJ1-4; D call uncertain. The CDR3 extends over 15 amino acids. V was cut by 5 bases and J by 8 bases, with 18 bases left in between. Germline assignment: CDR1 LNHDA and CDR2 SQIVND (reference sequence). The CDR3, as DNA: TGTGCCAGTAGTCTTAAGACGGGCGGGAAGGAAAAACTGTTTTTT. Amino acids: CASSLKTGGKEKLFF.

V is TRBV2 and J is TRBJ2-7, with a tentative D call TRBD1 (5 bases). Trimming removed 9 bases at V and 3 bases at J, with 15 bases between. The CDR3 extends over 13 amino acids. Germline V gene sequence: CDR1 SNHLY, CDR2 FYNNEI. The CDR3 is CASFRQSIYEQYF. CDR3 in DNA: TGTGCCAGTTTTCGACAGAGCATCTACGAGCAGTACTTC. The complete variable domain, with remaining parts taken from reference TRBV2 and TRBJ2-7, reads EPEVTQTPSHQVTQMGQEVILRCVPISNHLYFYWYRQILGQKVEFLVSFYNNEISEKSEIFDDQFSVERPDGSNFTLKIRSTKLEDSAMYFCASFRQSIYEQYFGPGTRLTVT.

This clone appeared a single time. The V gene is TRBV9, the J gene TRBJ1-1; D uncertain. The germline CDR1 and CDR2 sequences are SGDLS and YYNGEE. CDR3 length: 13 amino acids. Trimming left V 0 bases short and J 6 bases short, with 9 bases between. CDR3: CASSVAGYSEAFF. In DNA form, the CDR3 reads TGTGCCAGCAGCGTAGCGGGGTACTCTGAAGCTTTCTTT.

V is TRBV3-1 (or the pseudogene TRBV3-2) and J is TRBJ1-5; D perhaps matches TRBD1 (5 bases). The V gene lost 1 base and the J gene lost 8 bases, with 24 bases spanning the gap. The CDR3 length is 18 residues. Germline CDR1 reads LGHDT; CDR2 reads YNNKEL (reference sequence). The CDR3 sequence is CASSQGKDTVGSRKPQHF. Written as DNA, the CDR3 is TGTGCCAGCAGCCAAGGAAAGGACACCGTCGGATCAAGGAAGCCCCAGCATTTT.

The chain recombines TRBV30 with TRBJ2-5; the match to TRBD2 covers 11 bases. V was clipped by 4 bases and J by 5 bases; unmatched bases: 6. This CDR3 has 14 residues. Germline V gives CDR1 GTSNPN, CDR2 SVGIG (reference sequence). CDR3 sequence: CAWNSGGAGETQYF. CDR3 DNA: TGTGCCTGGAATAGCGGGGGGGCTGGGGAGACCCAGTACTTC.

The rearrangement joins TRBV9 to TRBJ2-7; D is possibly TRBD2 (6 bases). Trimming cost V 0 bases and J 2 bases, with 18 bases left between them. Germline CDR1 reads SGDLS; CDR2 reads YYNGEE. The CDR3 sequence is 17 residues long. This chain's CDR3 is CASSVAEGRPFPYEQYF. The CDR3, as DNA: TGTGCCAGCAGCGTAGCGGAGGGAAGGCCCTTTCCCTACGAGCAGTACTTC.

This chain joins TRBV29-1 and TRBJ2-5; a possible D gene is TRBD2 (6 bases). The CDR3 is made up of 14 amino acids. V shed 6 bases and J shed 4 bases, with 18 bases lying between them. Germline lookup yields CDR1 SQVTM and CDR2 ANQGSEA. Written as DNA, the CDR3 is TGCAGCGTAACCGGGACTCACCTCGGAGAGACCCAGTACTTC. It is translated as CSVTGTHLGETQYF.